This T cell receptor (beta chain) appears in the sequencing data of a study of identifying expanded T cells in peripheral blood. About this clone itself: A read error may account for a junction end that differs from germline.

Germline CDR1 is SEHNR and CDR2 is FQNEAQ (reference sequence). The CDR3 covers 11 residues. This table comes from immunoSEQ multiplex PCR, and its TCRdb copy is limited to in-frame clones, with some not included. The repertoire holds around 95,000 clones, with over 75% as singletons. Source material: blood. The origin of this receptor is a person aged 18 to 70 in good health. V is TRBV7-9 and J is TRBJ2-1, with TRBD2 identical over 11 bases. CDR3 nucleotides: TGTGCCAGCAGACTAGCGGGAGTTTCTGTCTTC. As protein: CASRLAGVSVF.